This TCR beta chain emerged from a study of T cell repertoires in cytomegalovirus infection. As for the study in general: Matching HLA type and CMV infection were both indicated by public TCR beta signatures.

Whole-study results and caveats: CMV carriers with the relevant HLA were identified by cumulative public TCR beta family frequency. HLA-C-restricted, CMV-specific TCR beta clonotypes were dominant ex vivo.

TCRdb fed the reads into MiXCR, producing one record per CDR3 protein. The sample contains a few hundred thousand distinct CDR3 sequences, 25% to 35% of which appear only once. CDR1 ENHRY and CDR2 SYGVKD come from the germline V gene. Trimming took 8 bases from V and 8 from J; bases not matched to a gene: 5. The CDR3 sequence is 14 residues long. As for this clonotype: Its antigen is unidentified.

The material was cultured PBMCs, obtained from culture after CMV antigen stimulation. The chain combines TRBV10-3 with TRBJ2-1, with 14 nucleotides matching TRBD2. This clonotype was obtained from a human donor in good health (CMV status not recorded). Some clones in this sample may be carry-over from other donors' samples. The DNA of the CDR3 is TGTGCCATCCGGGGGACTAGCGGGAGCGATGAGCAGTTCTTC. This codes for CAIRGTSGSDEQFF.